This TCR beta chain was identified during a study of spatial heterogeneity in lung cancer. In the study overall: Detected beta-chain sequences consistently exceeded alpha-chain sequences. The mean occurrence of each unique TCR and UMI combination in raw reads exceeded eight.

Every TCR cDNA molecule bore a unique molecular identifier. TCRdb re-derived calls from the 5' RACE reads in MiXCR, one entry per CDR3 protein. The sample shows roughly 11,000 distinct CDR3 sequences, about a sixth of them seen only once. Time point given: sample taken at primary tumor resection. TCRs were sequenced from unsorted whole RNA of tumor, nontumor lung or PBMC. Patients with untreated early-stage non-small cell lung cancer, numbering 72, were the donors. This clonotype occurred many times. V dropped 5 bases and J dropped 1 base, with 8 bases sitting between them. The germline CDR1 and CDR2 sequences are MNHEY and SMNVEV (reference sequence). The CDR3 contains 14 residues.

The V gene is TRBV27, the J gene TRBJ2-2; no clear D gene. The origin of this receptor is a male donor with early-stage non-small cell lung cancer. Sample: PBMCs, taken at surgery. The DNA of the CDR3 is TGTGCCAGCAGTATCGCCTTGAACACCGGGGAGCTGTTTTTT. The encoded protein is CASSIALNTGELFF.